This TCR beta chain was recovered during a study of shared clonotypes between healthy human individuals. Study results and limitations: Memory subsets generally showed lower estimated richness than naive subsets. It was the non-shared clonotypes that had lower generation probabilities than clonotypes shared by all four donors.

The protocol was immunoSEQ multiplex PCR, while the TCRdb copy is restricted to in-frame clones and leaves out a portion. Counted here are 850,000 to 1,200,000 clones, about 75% occurring once; the ten biggest clones make up about 1.4%. The investigators split CD4+ cells into a CD45RA+ naive subset and a CD45RA-negative memory subset. Germline CDR1 and CDR2: SGHNT and YYREEE (reference sequence). V gave up 0 bases and J gave up 3 bases, with 6 bases separating them. CDR3 length: 14 amino acids. A note on this clone: Antigen unknown. Other nucleotide sequences in the sample specify the same CDR3.

The chain recombines TRBV5-4 with TRBJ2-2; D gene ambiguous. The TCR was taken from a man aged 18 to 35 in good health. The sequencing input was memory CD4+ T cells sorted from blood. Subset given: CD45RA-negative fraction. For the CDR3, the DNA is TGTGCCAGCAGCTTGGACCGATACACCGGGGAGCTGTTTTTT. This encodes CASSLDRYTGELFF.